What follows is one TCR beta chain and its context. No antigen is known for it. This CDR3 comprises 18 residues. Trimming took 5 bases from V and 0 from J, leaving 20 bases between them. Germline CDR1 is SGHVS and CDR2 is FQNEAQ. The data originate from a study of OX40 agonist ivuxolimab in advanced cancers. At the level of the study: From roughly 23 to 85 years was the age range, with a mean of around 56 years, and about 83% were male. Study observations and caveats: Dosing at 0.1 to 3.0 mg/kg was accompanied by clonal expansion of CD4+ and CD8+ blood T cells by week 6. More expanded clones were seen, on average, in CD8+ T cells than in CD4+.

TCRdb keeps only in-frame clones here, not all; method: immunoSEQ multiplex PCR. The sample consists of around 84,000 clones, about nine tenths of them appearing once. The TCR comes from an adult with an advanced solid tumor such as melanoma, head and neck, liver or kidney cancer. The rearrangement joins TRBV7-8 to TRBJ1-5; D uncertain. The material was CD4+ or CD8+ T cells sorted from blood, obtained in a trial of the OX40 agonist ivuxolimab. The CDR3 sequence: CASSPRGPVAGSNQPQHF. CDR3 DNA: TGTGCCAGCAGCCCCCGCGGCCCCGTGGCGGGTAGCAATCAGCCCCAGCATTTT.